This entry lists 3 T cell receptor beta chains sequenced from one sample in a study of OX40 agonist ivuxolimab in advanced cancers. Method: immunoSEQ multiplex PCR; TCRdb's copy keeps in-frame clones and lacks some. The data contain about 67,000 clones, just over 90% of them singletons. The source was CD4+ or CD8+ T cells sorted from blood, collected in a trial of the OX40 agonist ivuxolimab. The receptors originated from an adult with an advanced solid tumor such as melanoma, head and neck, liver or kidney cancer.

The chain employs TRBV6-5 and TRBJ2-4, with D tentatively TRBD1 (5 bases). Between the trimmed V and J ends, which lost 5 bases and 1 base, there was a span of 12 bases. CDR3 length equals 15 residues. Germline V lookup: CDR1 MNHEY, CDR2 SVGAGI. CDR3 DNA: TGTGCCAGCAGTCGCAATCCAGGGGCCAAAAACATTCAGTACTTC. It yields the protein CASSRNPGAKNIQYF.

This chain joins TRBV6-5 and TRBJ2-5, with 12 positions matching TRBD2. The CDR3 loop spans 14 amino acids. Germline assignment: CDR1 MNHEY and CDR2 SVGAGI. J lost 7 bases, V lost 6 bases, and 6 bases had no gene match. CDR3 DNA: TGTGCCAGCAGATCTAGCGGGGGGGTCGGGACCCAGTACTTC. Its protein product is CASRSSGGVGTQYF.

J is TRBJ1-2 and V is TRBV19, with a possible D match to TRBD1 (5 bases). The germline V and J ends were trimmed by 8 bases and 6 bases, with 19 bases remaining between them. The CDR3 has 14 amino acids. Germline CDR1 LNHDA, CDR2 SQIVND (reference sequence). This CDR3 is CASGAGASTNGYTF. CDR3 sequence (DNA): TGTGCCAGTGGCGCCGGGGCTTCCACCAATGGCTACACCTTC.